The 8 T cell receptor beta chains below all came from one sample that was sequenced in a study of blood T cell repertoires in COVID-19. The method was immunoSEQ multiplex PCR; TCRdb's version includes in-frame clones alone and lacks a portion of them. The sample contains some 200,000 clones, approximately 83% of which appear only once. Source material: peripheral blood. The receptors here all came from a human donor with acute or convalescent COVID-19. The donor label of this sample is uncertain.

CDR3 sequence (DNA): TGCGCCAGCAGCACACCCTTAGCGGGGGGGCACGTTGAGCAGTTCTTC. Amino acids: CASSTPLAGGHVEQFF. J is TRBJ2-1 and V is TRBV5-1; 11 bases fit TRBD2. With V trimmed by 4 bases and J by 9 bases, 12 bases remained unmatched. Looked up from germline, CDR1 is SGHRS and CDR2 is YFSETQ. The CDR3 is made up of 16 amino acids.

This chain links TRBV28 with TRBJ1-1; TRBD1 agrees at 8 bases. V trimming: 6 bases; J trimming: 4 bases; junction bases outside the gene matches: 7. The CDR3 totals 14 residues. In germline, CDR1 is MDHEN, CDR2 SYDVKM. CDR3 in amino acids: CASRITGGGTEAFF. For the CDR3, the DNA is TGTGCCAGCAGGATAACAGGGGGAGGCACTGAAGCTTTCTTT.

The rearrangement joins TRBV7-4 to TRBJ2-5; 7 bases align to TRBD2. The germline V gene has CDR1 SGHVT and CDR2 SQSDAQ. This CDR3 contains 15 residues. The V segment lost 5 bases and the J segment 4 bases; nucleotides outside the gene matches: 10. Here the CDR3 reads CASSNGRERGETQYF. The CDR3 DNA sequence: TGTGCCAGCAGCAACGGGCGGGAGAGGGGAGAGACCCAGTACTTC.

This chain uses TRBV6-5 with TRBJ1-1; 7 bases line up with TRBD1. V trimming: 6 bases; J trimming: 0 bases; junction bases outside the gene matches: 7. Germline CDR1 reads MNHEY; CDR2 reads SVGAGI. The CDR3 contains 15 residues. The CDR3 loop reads CASSKGAVMNTEAFF. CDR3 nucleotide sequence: TGTGCCAGCAGCAAGGGGGCAGTCATGAACACTGAAGCTTTCTTT.

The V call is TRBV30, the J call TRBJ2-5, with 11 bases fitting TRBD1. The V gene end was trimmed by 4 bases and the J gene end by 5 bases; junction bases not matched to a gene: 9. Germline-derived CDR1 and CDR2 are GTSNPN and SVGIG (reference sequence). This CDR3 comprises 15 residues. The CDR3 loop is CAWNGQGAPRETQYF. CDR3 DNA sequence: TGTGCCTGGAACGGACAGGGGGCGCCCCGGGAGACCCAGTACTTC. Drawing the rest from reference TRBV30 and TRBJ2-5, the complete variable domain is SQTIHQWPATLVQPVGSPLSLECTVEGTSNPNLYWYRQAAGRGLQLLFYSVGIGQISSEVPQNLSASRPQDRQFILSSKKLLLSDSGFYLCAWNGQGAPRETQYFGPGTRLLVL.

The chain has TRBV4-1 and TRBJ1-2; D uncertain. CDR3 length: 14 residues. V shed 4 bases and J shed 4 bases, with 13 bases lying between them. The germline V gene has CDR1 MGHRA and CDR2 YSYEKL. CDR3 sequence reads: CASSPRGGSYGYTF. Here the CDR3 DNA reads TGCGCCAGCAGCCCCCGGGGAGGGTCCTATGGCTACACCTTC.

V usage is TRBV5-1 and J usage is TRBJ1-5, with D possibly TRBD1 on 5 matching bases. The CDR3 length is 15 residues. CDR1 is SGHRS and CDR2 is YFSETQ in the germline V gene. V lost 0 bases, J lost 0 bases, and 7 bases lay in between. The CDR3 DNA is TGCGCCAGCAGCTTGGAGGGGAATAGCAATCAGCCCCAGCATTTT. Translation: CASSLEGNSNQPQHF.

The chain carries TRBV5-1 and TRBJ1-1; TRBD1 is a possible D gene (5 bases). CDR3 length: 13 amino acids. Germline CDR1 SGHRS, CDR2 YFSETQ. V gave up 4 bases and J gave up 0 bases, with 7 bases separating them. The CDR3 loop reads CASSATVNTEAFF. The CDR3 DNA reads TGCGCCAGCAGCGCGACAGTGAACACTGAAGCTTTCTTT.